One and the same sample provided the 31 T cell receptor beta chains below, sequenced in a study of blood T cell repertoires in COVID-19. The data were produced by immunoSEQ multiplex PCR, yet TCRdb's version contains in-frame clones alone and is incomplete. The sample comprises around 180,000 clones, 88% of which are singletons, and roughly 25% rests with the top ten. Material for sequencing was peripheral blood. The receptors here all came from a man in his sixties with acute or convalescent COVID-19.

This chain connects TRBV6-5 to TRBJ2-1, with TRBD2 as a possible D gene (6 bases). This CDR3 is 15 amino acids long. Germline CDR1 is MNHEY and CDR2 is SVGAGI. V lost 6 bases and J lost 0, with 12 bases in between. CDR3 nucleotides: TGTGCCAGCAGCAGGGACTCGACCTCCTACAATGAGCAGTTCTTC. Protein sequence: CASSRDSTSYNEQFF.

The rearrangement links TRBV27 to TRBJ2-7; 8 bases align to TRBD2. Germline V gives CDR1 MNHEY, CDR2 SMNVEV (reference sequence). J gave up 9 bases and V 6 bases, and 19 bases lay outside the gene matches. The length of the CDR3 is 16 residues. The CDR3 nucleotides are TGTGCCAGCAGCACCGCGAGAAGCGGGGGCCACTGGGGGCAGTACTTC. Its protein product is CASSTARSGGHWGQYF.

The genes are TRBV7-2 and TRBJ1-5; 10 bases match TRBD1. Losses at the gene ends were 5 bases for V and 4 bases for J; bases not matched to a gene: 5. CDR3 length equals 15 residues. Looked up from germline, CDR1 is SGHTA and CDR2 is FQGNSA. CDR3 sequence (DNA): TGTGCCAGCAGCCCGGGACAGGGGCCTAATCAGCCCCAGCATTTT. Its protein is CASSPGQGPNQPQHF.

V gene TRBV30 combines with J gene TRBJ1-5, with TRBD1 identical over 8 bases. From germline, CDR1 is GTSNPN and CDR2 SVGIG (reference sequence). The length of the CDR3 is 15 residues. With 4 bases clipped from V and 2 bases from J, the junction kept 7 bases outside the gene matches. The CDR3 loop is CAWTDQGAGNQPQHF. The DNA of the CDR3 is TGTGCCTGGACCGATCAGGGGGCCGGCAATCAGCCCCAGCATTTT. Based on the CDR3 plus reference TRBV30 and TRBJ1-5, the full variable domain is SQTIHQWPATLVQPVGSPLSLECTVEGTSNPNLYWYRQAAGRGLQLLFYSVGIGQISSEVPQNLSASRPQDRQFILSSKKLLLSDSGFYLCAWTDQGAGNQPQHFGDGTRLSIL.

The chain employs TRBV18 and TRBJ1-2, with D perhaps TRBD1 (5 bases). Per germline, CDR1 KGHSH and CDR2 LQKENI. V shed 1 base and J shed 3 bases, with 6 bases lying between them. CDR3 length: 13 amino acids. The CDR3 nucleotides are TGTGCCAGCTCACCACAGACAGACTATGGCTACACCTTC. It yields the protein CASSPQTDYGYTF.

The rearrangement links TRBV30 to TRBJ2-2; no definite D call. Germline CDR1 and CDR2: GTSNPN and SVGIG (reference sequence). This CDR3 contains 12 residues. Trimming shortened V by 4 bases and J by 3 bases, and 6 bases separated the two germline ends. The chain's CDR3 is CAWKYYTGELFF. The CDR3 nucleotides read TGTGCCTGGAAATACTACACCGGGGAGCTGTTTTTT. Full variable domain (rest looked up from reference TRBV30 and TRBJ2-2): SQTIHQWPATLVQPVGSPLSLECTVEGTSNPNLYWYRQAAGRGLQLLFYSVGIGQISSEVPQNLSASRPQDRQFILSSKKLLLSDSGFYLCAWKYYTGELFFGEGSRLTVL.

The V call is TRBV21-1, the J call TRBJ2-1; the table's TRBD2 call for D was not verified on the DNA. TRBV21-1 is listed as a pseudogene. This CDR3 spans 17 amino acids. This CDR3 is CASSKVGAGGAYNEQFF. The DNA for the CDR3 is TGTGCCAGCAGCAAAGTGGGGGCGGGAGGTGCCTACAATGAGCAGTTCTTC.

The chain recombines TRBV18 with TRBJ1-1, with 7 bases matching TRBD1. The J segment lost 0 bases and the V segment lost 3 bases, leaving 4 bases of the junction unmatched. Germline V CDR1 and CDR2: KGHSH, LQKENI. This CDR3 comprises 15 residues. The CDR3 is CASSPLTGLNTEAFF. The CDR3 nucleotides read TGTGCCAGCTCACCCCTGACAGGGTTGAACACTGAAGCTTTCTTT.

As concerns this clone: One end of the junction varies from germline; a read error may be responsible. The chain is built from TRBV18 and TRBJ1-5; D not certain. The CDR3 runs 13 residues. The germline V gene encodes CDR1 KGHSH and CDR2 LQKENI. CDR3 in amino acids: CASSPSTDQAQHF. CDR3 DNA: TGTGCCAGCTCACCATCGACGGATCAGGCCCAGCATTTT.

The chain has TRBV19 and TRBJ2-3; 12 nucleotides align to TRBD1. The CDR3 loop spans 16 amino acids. V trimming: 3 bases; J trimming: 6 bases; junction bases outside the gene matches: 7. Germline lookup yields CDR1 LNHDA and CDR2 SQIVND (reference sequence). CDR3 amino acids: CASSITRDRGRDTQYF. CDR3 coding DNA: TGTGCCAGTAGTATCACCCGGGACAGGGGGCGGGATACGCAGTATTTT.

In DNA, the CDR3 is TGTGCCTGGAGTGTTTGGGGCTTAGATCAGCCCCAGCATTTT. This gives the protein CAWSVWGLDQPQHF. The V call is TRBV30, the J call TRBJ1-5, with D possibly being TRBD1 (5 bases). Germline assignment: CDR1 GTSNPN and CDR2 SVGIG (reference sequence). Deletions cut 0 bases from V and 5 bases from J, with 11 bases between. The CDR3 runs 14 residues.

The J gene is TRBJ1-3, the V gene TRBV3-1 (or the pseudogene TRBV3-2); D not resolved. V lost 5 bases and J 0 bases, leaving 5 bases between the germline ends. CDR1 and CDR2 from the germline V gene are LGHDT and YNNKEL (reference sequence). The CDR3 contains 13 residues. The chain's CDR3 is CASSSGSGNTIYF. CDR3 coding DNA: TGTGCCAGCAGCTCAGGCTCTGGAAACACCATATATTTT.

V and J are TRBV19 and TRBJ1-2; D gene ambiguous. The CDR3 runs to 14 residues. Per the germline V gene, CDR1 is LNHDA and CDR2 is SQIVND (reference sequence). Trimming removed 1 base from V and 1 base from J, with 7 bases in between. CDR3 sequence (DNA): TGTGCCAGTAGTATAGGGCCCCTTAACTATGGCTACACCTTC. Translating it yields CASSIGPLNYGYTF.

V gene TRBV5-5 combines with J gene TRBJ2-5; maybe TRBD1 (6 bases). The CDR3 loop spans 13 amino acids. The germline gives CDR1 SGHKS, CDR2 YYEKEE (reference sequence). Deletions cut 4 bases from V and 2 bases from J, with 9 bases between. The CDR3 reads CASSVQGQETQYF. CDR3 DNA: TGTGCCAGCAGCGTACAGGGTCAAGAGACCCAGTACTTC.

The CDR3 coding sequence is TGTGCCAGCAGCCTTGGGACTAGCGGGGGTCACGAGCAGTACGTC. It specifies CASSLGTSGGHEQYV. The V call is TRBV11-2, the J call TRBJ2-7; 14 positions agree with TRBD2. Germline V gene data show CDR1 as SGHAT and CDR2 as FQNNGV. The CDR3 has 15 residues. With 5 bases clipped from V and 5 bases from J, the junction kept 5 bases outside the gene matches.

In nucleotides, the CDR3 is TGTGCCAGCAGCCGCGGAGGGCGGCCCCAGGCGTTCTTC. This translates into CASSRGGRPQAFF. The chain has TRBV7-3 and TRBJ2-1, with a tentative D call TRBD2 (6 bases). The CDR3 spans 13 residues. V lost 5 bases, J lost 15 bases, and 20 bases lay in between. Germline CDR1 and CDR2: SGHTA and FQGTGA. Together with reference TRBV7-3 and TRBJ2-1, the CDR3 gives the full variable domain: GAGVSQTPSNKVTEKGKYVELRCDPISGHTALYWYRQSLGQGPEFLIYFQGTGAADDSGLPNDRFFAVRPEGSVSTLKIQRTERGDSAVYLCASSRGGRPQAFFGPGTRLTVL.

The chain has TRBV21-1 and TRBJ1-1; the D segment call TRBD1 is taken from the table without a DNA check. TRBV21-1 constitutes a pseudogene. The CDR3 spans 16 residues. In DNA, the CDR3 is TGTGCCAGCAGAATTGGACAGGGGGCGCGGGACACTGAAGCTTTCTTT. This sequence encodes CASRIGQGARDTEAFF.

This clone has just one count. V gene TRBV11-2 combines with J gene TRBJ2-3; a weak D match, TRBD1 (7 bases). The CDR3 has 16 amino acids. V lost 8 bases to trimming and J lost 2 bases, with 20 bases between them. CDR1 is SGHAT, CDR2 FQNNGV, per germline. The CDR3 DNA is TGTGCCAGCGCTACCGGGCGGGACAGATTCACAGATACGCAGTATTTT. Protein product: CASATGRDRFTDTQYF.

The chain links TRBV7-2 to TRBJ2-1; no firm D call. CDR1 is SGHTA and CDR2 is FQGNSA in the germline V gene. The CDR3 length is 16 residues. V dropped 2 bases and J dropped 5 bases, with 16 bases sitting between them. The chain's CDR3 is CASSLISFPLDNEQFF. As DNA, the CDR3 is TGTGCCAGCAGCTTAATTAGTTTTCCCTTGGACAATGAGCAGTTCTTC. The full variable domain, rest sourced from reference TRBV7-2 and TRBJ2-1, is GAGVSQSPSNKVTEKGKDVELRCDPISGHTALYWYRQSLGQGLEFLIYFQGNSAPDKSGLPSDRFSAERTGGSVSTLTIQRTQQEDSAVYLCASSLISFPLDNEQFFGPGTRLTVL.

The V gene is TRBV29-1, the J gene TRBJ2-3; 10 bases fit TRBD1. Trimming took 1 base from V and 2 from J; bases not matched to a gene: 9. From germline, CDR1 is SQVTM and CDR2 ANQGSEA. CDR3 length: 17 amino acids. CDR3 region: CSVEGHRDRGLTDTQYF. The CDR3 coding sequence is TGCAGCGTTGAAGGGCACCGGGACAGGGGTCTCACAGATACGCAGTATTTT.

The chain is built from TRBV5-1 and TRBJ2-2; 11 bases align to TRBD1. V was clipped by 4 bases and J by 4 bases; unmatched bases: 9. The CDR3 totals 17 residues. The germline CDR1 and CDR2 sequences are SGHRS and YFSETQ. This CDR3 reads CASSPRPGTGGTGELFF. The CDR3 DNA is TGCGCCAGCAGCCCGCGCCCCGGGACAGGGGGCACCGGGGAGCTGTTTTTT.

This clone has a single count. V and J are TRBV7-9 and TRBJ2-7; 8 bases fit TRBD1. Unmatched junction bases numbered 5, after V lost 2 bases and J lost 2 bases. The CDR3 loop spans 15 amino acids. Germline loops: CDR1 SEHNR, CDR2 FQNEAQ (reference sequence). Here the CDR3 reads CASSLLGQGTYEQYF. Here the CDR3 DNA reads TGTGCCAGCAGCTTATTAGGACAGGGAACCTACGAGCAGTACTTC.

The chain links TRBV29-1 to TRBJ2-5; TRBD1 agrees at 8 bases. Trimming cost V 3 bases and J 1 base; bases outside gene matches: 1. This CDR3 has 13 amino acids. Germline V gene lookup returns CDR1 SQVTM and CDR2 ANQGSEA. Here the CDR3 DNA reads TGCAGCGTTGAGACAGGGGTCCAAGAGACCCAGTACTTC. Amino acid sequence: CSVETGVQETQYF.

The V gene is TRBV6-1, the J gene TRBJ2-2; TRBD1 is a possible D gene (6 bases). CDR1 MNHNS and CDR2 SASEGT come from the germline V gene. CDR3 length equals 15 residues. The ends were cut back, 0 bases at V and 7 bases at J, with 12 bases in the middle. The CDR3 DNA reads TGTGCCAGCAGTGAAGCCTGGGGGCGGGTCGGGGAGCTGTTTTTT. Residues: CASSEAWGRVGELFF.

V and J are TRBV7-8 and TRBJ1-2; D possibly corresponds to TRBD1 (6 bases). The germline V gene encodes CDR1 SGHVS and CDR2 FQNEAQ. The V and J ends lost 3 bases and 7 bases respectively, with 21 bases between them. The CDR3 has 16 amino acids. CDR3 coding DNA: TGTGCCAGCAGCTTTTCTGGTCCCCAGGGGACGGGTGGCTACACCTTC. Its protein is CASSFSGPQGTGGYTF.

This clone was seen only once. This chain links TRBV29-1 with TRBJ2-6, with D tentatively TRBD1 (6 bases). V dropped 1 base and J dropped 4 bases, with 11 bases sitting between them. The CDR3 is made up of 15 amino acids. Germline CDR1 and CDR2: SQVTM and ANQGSEA. The CDR3 spells CSVEGQGQGANVLTF. The CDR3 nucleotides are TGCAGCGTTGAAGGGCAGGGGCAAGGGGCCAACGTCCTGACTTTC.

This chain uses TRBV27 with TRBJ2-7; no definite D call. Trimming shortened V by 10 bases and J by 2 bases, and 18 bases separated the two germline ends. The CDR3 is 14 amino acids. The germline V gene encodes CDR1 MNHEY and CDR2 SMNVEV (reference sequence). In DNA form, the CDR3 reads TGTGCCACCCAACCACTGGGCTCAGCCTACGAGCAGTACTTC. Amino acids: CATQPLGSAYEQYF.

The rearrangement joins TRBV12-3 or TRBV12-4 to TRBJ1-1; the D is unclear. V lost 10 bases to trimming and J lost 4 bases, with 13 bases between them. The CDR3 sequence is 12 residues long. The CDR3 DNA reads TGTGCCAACCGCGGGGTCGGCACTGAAGCTTTCTTT. Translated: CANRGVGTEAFF.

The rearrangement uses TRBV27 and TRBJ2-1, with TRBD2 matching 8 bases. Trimming took 2 bases from V and 4 from J; bases not matched to a gene: 4. The CDR3 length is 15 residues. Per the germline V gene, CDR1 is MNHEY and CDR2 is SMNVEV (reference sequence). The DNA for the CDR3 is TGTGCCAGCAGTTTAGACGGGGGGGGATACAATGAGCAGTTCTTC. Protein: CASSLDGGGYNEQFF.

The rearrangement links TRBV4-2 to TRBJ1-5; D may be TRBD1 (5 bases). This CDR3 is built from 17 residues. V lost 4 bases to trimming and J lost 2 bases, with 18 bases between them. Germline V gene data show CDR1 as LGHNA and CDR2 as YNFKEQ. The CDR3 DNA is TGTGCCAGCAGCCCGACAGTAGGATCTTCGGGCAATCAGCCCCAGCATTTT. This sequence encodes CASSPTVGSSGNQPQHF.

This clone was seen once. The sample has other DNA sequences that encode this CDR3 too. The rearrangement links TRBV29-1 to TRBJ1-1; possibly TRBD1 for D (5 bases). The CDR3 length is 12 residues. V lost 6 bases and J 3 bases, leaving 11 bases between the germline ends. Germline V gene data show CDR1 as SQVTM and CDR2 as ANQGSEA. Written as DNA, the CDR3 is TGCAGCGTCGGCCGGGGGGACACTGAAGCTTTCTTT. It encodes CSVGRGDTEAFF.